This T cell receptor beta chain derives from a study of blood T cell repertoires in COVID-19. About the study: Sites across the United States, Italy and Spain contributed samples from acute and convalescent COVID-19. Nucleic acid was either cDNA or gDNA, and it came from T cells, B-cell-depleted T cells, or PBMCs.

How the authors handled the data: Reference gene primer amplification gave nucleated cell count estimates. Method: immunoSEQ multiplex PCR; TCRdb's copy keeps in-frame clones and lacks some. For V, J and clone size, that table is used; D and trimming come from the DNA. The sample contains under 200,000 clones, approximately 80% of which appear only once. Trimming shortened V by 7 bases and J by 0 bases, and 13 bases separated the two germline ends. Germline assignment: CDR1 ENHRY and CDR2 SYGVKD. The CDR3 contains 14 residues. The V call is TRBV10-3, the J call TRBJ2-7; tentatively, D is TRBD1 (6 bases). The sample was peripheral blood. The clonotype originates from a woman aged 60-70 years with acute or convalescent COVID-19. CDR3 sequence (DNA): TGTGCCATCAATGGGGGCTTGGGCTCCTACGAGCAGTACTTC. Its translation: CAINGGLGSYEQYF.